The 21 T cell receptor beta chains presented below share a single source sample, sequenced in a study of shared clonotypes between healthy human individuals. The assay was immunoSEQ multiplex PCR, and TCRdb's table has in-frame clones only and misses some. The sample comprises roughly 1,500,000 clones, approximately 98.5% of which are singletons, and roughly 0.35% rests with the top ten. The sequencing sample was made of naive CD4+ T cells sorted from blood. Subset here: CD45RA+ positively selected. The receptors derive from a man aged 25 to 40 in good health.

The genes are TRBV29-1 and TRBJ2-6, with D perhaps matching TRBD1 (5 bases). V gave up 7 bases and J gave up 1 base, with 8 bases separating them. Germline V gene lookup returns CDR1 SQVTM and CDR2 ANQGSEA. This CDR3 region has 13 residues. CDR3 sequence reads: CSARQSGANVLTF. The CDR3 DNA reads TGCAGCGCTCGACAGTCTGGGGCCAACGTCCTGACTTTC.

Written as DNA, the CDR3 is TGTGCCAGCAGTCCCTCCCTCCCCCGATACGAGCAGTACTTC. Translation gives CASSPSLPRYEQYF. The J gene is TRBJ2-7, the V gene TRBV6-5; D is unclear. There are 14 residues in the CDR3. The V gene's germline CDR1 is MNHEY and CDR2 SVGAGI. Trimming removed 5 bases from V and 4 bases from J, with 15 bases in between.

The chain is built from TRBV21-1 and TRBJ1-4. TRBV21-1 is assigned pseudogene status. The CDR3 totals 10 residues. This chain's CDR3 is CASTNEKLFF. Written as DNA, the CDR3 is TGTGCCAGCACCAATGAAAAACTGTTTTTT.

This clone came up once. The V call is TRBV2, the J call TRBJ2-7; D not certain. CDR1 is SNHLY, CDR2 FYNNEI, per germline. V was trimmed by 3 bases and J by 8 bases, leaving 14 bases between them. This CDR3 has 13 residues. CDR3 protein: CASSDTSMAKQYF. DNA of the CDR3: TGTGCCAGCAGTGACACCTCGATGGCGAAGCAGTACTTC.

The CDR3 sequence is CASSWVQGTLTDTQYF. Here the CDR3 DNA reads TGTGCCAGCAGTTGGGTACAGGGGACATTGACAGATACGCAGTATTTT. The genes are TRBV6-5 and TRBJ2-3, with TRBD1 identical over 7 bases. Per germline, CDR1 MNHEY and CDR2 SVGAGI. The CDR3 runs 16 residues. With 4 bases clipped from V and 3 bases from J, the junction kept 10 bases outside the gene matches.

As DNA, the CDR3 is TGTGCCAGCAGCTTAGCGAAACACGAACTAGCTTTTCCCAATCAGCCCCAGCATTTT. The encoded protein is CASSLAKHELAFPNQPQHF. The chain joins TRBV7-9 to TRBJ1-5; no reliable D call. The CDR3 loop spans 19 amino acids. Per germline, CDR1 SEHNR and CDR2 FQNEAQ (reference sequence). V was clipped by 0 bases and J by 3 bases, with 21 bases between them.

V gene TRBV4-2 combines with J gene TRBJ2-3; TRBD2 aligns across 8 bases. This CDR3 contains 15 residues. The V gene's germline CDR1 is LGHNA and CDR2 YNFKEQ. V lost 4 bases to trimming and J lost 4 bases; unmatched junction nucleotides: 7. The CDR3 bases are TGTGCCAGCAGCCCCCGGACTAGCCTAGCAGATACGCAGTATTTT. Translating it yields CASSPRTSLADTQYF.

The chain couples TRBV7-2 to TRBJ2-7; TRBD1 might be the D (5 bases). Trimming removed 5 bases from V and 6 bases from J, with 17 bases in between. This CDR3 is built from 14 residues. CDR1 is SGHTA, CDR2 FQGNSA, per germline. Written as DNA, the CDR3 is TGTGCCAGCAGCCCCCCGAGGATGGGGCGCGAGCAGTACTTC. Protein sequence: CASSPPRMGREQYF.

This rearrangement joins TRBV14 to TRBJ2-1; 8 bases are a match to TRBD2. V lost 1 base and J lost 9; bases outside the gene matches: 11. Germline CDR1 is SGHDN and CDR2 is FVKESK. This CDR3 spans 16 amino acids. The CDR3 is CASSQVPGLVVGEQFF. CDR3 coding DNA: TGTGCCAGCAGCCAAGTGCCGGGACTAGTGGTCGGTGAGCAGTTCTTC.

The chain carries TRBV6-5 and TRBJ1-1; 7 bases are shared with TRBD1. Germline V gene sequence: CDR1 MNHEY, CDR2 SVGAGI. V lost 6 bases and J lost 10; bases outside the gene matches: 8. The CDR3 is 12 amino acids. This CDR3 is CASSRQQGTAFF. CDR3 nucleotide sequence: TGTGCCAGCAGCCGCCAACAGGGGACAGCTTTCTTT.

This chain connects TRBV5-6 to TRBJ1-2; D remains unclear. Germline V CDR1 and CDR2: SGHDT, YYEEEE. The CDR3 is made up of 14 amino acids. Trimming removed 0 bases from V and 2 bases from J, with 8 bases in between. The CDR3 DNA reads TGTGCCAGCAGCTTGGGGACTAGGAACTATGGCTACACCTTC. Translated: CASSLGTRNYGYTF.

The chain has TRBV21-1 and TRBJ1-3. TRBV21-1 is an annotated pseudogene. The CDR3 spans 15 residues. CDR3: CASSKGGGTGNTIYF. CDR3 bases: TGTGCCAGCAGCAAAGGGGGGGGAACTGGAAACACCATATATTTT.

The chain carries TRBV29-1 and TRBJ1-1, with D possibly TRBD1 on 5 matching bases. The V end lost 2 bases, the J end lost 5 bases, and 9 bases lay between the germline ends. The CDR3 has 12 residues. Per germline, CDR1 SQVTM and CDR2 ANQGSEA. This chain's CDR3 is CSVERGTTEAFF. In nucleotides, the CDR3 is TGCAGCGTTGAACGCGGGACGACTGAAGCTTTCTTT.

CDR3 sequence reads: CASRTGLAGVEQFF. The CDR3 bases are TGTGCCAGTAGAACGGGACTAGCGGGAGTCGAGCAGTTCTTC. The chain recombines TRBV28 with TRBJ2-1; 14 nucleotides line up with TRBD2. J gave up 10 bases and V 9 bases, and 8 bases lay outside the gene matches. The CDR3 consists of 14 residues. Looked up from germline, CDR1 is MDHEN and CDR2 is SYDVKM. The whole variable domain, remainder taken from reference TRBV28 and TRBJ2-1, is DVKVTQSSRYLVKRTGEKVFLECVQDMDHENMFWYRQDPGLGLRLIYFSYDVKMKEKGDIPEGYSVSREKKERFSLILESASTNQTSMYLCASRTGLAGVEQFFGPGTRLTVL.

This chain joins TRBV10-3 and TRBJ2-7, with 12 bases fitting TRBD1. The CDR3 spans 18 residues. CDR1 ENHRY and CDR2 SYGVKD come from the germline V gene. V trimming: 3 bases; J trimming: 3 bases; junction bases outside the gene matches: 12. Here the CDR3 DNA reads TGTGCCATCAGTGACCGAATCGGGGGACAGGGGGCAGGCTACGAGCAGTACTTC. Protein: CAISDRIGGQGAGYEQYF.

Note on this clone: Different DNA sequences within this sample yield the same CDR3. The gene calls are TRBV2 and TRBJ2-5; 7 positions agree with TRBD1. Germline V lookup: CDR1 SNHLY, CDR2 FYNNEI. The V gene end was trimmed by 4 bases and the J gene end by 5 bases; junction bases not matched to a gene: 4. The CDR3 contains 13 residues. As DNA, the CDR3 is TGTGCCAGCAGTGGGTCAGGGGGTGAGACCCAGTACTTC. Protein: CASSGSGGETQYF.

The CDR3 protein is CASSLAGSAGGTDTQYF. CDR3 bases: TGTGCCAGCAGCTTAGCCGGTTCCGCGGGGGGCACAGATACGCAGTATTTT. The J gene is TRBJ2-3, the V gene TRBV11-2; 7 nucleotides align to TRBD2. CDR3 length: 17 residues. The germline gives CDR1 SGHAT, CDR2 FQNNGV. V shed 1 base and J 1 base; nucleotides not matched to a gene: 8.

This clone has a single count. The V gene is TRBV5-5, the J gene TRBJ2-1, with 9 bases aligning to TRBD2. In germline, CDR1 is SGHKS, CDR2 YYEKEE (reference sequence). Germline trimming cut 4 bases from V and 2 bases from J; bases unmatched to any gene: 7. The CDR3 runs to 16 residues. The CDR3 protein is CASSPRLAVPYNEQFF. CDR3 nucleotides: TGTGCCAGCAGCCCCCGACTAGCGGTTCCCTACAATGAGCAGTTCTTC.

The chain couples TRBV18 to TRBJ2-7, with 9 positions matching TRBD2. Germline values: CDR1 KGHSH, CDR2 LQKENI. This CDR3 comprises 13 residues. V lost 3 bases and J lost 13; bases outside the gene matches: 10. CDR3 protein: CASSPKDAGGFYF. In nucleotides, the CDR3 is TGTGCCAGCTCACCGAAAGACGCGGGAGGGTTCTACTTC.

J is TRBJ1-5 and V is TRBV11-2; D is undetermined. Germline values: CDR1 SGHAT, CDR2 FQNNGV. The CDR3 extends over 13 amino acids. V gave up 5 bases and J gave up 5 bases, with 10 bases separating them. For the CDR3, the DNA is TGTGCCAGCAGCCCCGGAGTGTATCAGCCCCAGCATTTT. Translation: CASSPGVYQPQHF. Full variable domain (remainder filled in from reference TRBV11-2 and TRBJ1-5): EAGVAQSPRYKIIEKRQSVAFWCNPISGHATLYWYQQILGQGPKLLIQFQNNGVVDDSQLPKDRFSAERLKGVDSTLKIQPAKLEDSAVYLCASSPGVYQPQHFGDGTRLSIL.

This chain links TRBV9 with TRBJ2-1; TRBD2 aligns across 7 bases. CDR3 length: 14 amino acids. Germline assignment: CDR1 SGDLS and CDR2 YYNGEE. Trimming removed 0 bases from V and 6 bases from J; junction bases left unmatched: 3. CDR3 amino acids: CASSVDSGPNEQFF. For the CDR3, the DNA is TGTGCCAGCAGCGTAGATAGCGGGCCCAATGAGCAGTTCTTC.